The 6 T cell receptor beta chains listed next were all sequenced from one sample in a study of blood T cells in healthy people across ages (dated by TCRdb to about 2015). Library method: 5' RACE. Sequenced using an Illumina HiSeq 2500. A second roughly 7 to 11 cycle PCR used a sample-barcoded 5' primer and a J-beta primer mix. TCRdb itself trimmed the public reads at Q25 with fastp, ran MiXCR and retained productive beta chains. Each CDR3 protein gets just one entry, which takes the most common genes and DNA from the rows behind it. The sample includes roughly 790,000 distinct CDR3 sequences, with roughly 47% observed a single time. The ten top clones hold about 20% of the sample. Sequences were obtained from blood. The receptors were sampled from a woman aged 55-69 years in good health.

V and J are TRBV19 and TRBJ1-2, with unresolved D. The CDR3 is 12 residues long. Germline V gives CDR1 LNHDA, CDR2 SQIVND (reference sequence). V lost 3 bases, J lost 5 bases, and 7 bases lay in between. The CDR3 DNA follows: TGTGCCAGTAGTATTATCGGGTATGGCTACACCTTC. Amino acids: CASSIIGYGYTF.

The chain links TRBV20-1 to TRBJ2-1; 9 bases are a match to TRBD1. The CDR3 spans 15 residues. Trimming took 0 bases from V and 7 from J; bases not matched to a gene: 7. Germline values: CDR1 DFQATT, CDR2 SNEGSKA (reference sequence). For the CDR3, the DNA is TGCAGTGCTAGAGAAATGGGACAGGGAGGGAATGAGCAGTTCTTC. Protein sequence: CSAREMGQGGNEQFF.

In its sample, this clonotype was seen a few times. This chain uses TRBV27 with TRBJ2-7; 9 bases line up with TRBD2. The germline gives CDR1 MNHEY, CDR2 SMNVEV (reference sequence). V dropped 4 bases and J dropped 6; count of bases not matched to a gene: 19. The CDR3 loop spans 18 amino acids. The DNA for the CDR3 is TGTGCCAGCAGTTCTCGTGTTAGCGGGAGAGACCCAGTGGGCGAGCAGTACTTC. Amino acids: CASSSRVSGRDPVGEQYF.

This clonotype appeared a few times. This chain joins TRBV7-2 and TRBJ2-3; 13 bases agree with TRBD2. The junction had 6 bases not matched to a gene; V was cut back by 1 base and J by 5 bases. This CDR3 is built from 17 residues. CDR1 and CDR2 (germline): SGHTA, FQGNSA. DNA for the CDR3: TGTGCCAGCAGCTTAGACAGACTAGCGGGAGGTCTAGATACGCAGTATTTT. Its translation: CASSLDRLAGGLDTQYF.

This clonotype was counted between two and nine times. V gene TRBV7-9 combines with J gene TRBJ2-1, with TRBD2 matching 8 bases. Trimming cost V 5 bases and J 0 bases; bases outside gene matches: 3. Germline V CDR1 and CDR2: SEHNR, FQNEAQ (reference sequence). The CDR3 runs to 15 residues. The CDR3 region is CASSRREGSYNEQFF. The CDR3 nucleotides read TGTGCCAGCAGCCGACGGGAGGGCTCCTACAATGAGCAGTTCTTC. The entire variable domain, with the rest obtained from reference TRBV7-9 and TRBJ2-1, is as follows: DTGVSQNPRHKITKRGQNVTFRCDPISEHNRLYWYRQTLGQGPEFLTYFQNEAQLEKSRLLSDRFSAERPKGSFSTLEIQRTEQGDSAMYLCASSRREGSYNEQFFGPGTRLTVL.

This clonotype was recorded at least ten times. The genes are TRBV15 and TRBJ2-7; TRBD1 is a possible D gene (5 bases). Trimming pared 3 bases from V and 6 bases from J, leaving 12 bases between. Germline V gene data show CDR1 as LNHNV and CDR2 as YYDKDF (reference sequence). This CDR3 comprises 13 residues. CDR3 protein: CATSSLGTGEQYF. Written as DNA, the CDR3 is TGTGCCACCAGCAGCCTCGGAACAGGCGAGCAGTACTTC. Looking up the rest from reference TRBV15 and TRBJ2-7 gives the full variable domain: DAMVIQNPRYQVTQFGKPVTLSCSQTLNHNVMYWYQQKSSQAPKLLFHYYDKDFNNEADTPDNFQSRRPNTSFCFLDIRSPGLGDTAMYLCATSSLGTGEQYFGPGTRLTVT.